This T cell receptor (beta chain) stems from a study of blood T cell repertoires in COVID-19. The wider study: Samples came from the United States, Italy and Spain, spanning acute and convalescent COVID-19.

Recovery meant two consecutive negative NP/OP PCR tests, professional clearance, or resolved symptoms. V was pared by 3 bases and J by 4 bases, with 5 bases of the junction left unmatched. Germline loops: CDR1 LNHNV, CDR2 YYDKDF (reference sequence). This CDR3 comprises 15 residues. Profiled with immunoSEQ multiplex PCR; TCRdb holds only in-frame clones, not every one. The sample holds over 250,000 clones, around 92% seen once. This receptor was obtained from an older woman who had recovered from COVID-19. The gene calls are TRBV15 and TRBJ1-4, with 7 nucleotides matching TRBD1. Sequencing used PBMCs or T cells enriched from blood (not recorded which). The CDR3 loop reads CATSRTGQDNEKLFF. The CDR3 DNA sequence: TGTGCCACCAGCAGGACAGGGCAGGATAATGAAAAACTGTTTTTT. Full variable domain (outside the CDR3, taken from reference TRBV15 and TRBJ1-4): DAMVIQNPRYQVTQFGKPVTLSCSQTLNHNVMYWYQQKSSQAPKLLFHYYDKDFNNEADTPDNFQSRRPNTSFCFLDIRSPGLGDTAMYLCATSRTGQDNEKLFFGSGTQLSVL.